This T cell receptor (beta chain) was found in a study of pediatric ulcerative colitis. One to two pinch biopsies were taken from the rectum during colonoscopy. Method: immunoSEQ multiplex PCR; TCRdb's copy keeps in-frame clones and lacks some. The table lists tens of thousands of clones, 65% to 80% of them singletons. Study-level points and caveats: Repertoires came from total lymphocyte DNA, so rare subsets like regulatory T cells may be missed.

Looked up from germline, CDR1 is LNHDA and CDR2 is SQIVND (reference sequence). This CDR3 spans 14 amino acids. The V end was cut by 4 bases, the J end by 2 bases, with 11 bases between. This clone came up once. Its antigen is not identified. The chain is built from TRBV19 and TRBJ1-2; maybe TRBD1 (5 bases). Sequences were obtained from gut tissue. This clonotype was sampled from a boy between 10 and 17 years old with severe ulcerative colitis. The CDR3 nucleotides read TGTGCCAGTAGTAGGGGCCATTCGAACTATGGCTACACCTTC. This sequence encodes CASSRGHSNYGYTF.